This T cell receptor (beta chain) is from a study of shared clonotypes between healthy human individuals (dated by TCRdb to the early 2020s). Regarding the research as a whole: Two women and a few men aged 18 to 49 years were included in the cohort. For each donor, CD4 naive and CD4 memory were each run on three plates, CD8 naive on two plates, and CD8 memory on one plate. To estimate repertoire size and how much clonotypes are shared between individuals, the study performed deep sequencing of blood TCR repertoires from a few healthy adults. To increase sequencing depth and limit assay-specific biases, different laboratories used diverse techniques to prepare libraries and sequence TCR repertoires. Each donor's leukapheresis produced roughly between roughly 0.85 and 9.5 billion PBMCs. Findings and caveats that apply to the study as a whole: Even with the large sequencing depth, rarefaction of the sorted-subset datasets indicated that sequencing was incomplete. Naive subsets generally had larger estimated clonotype richness than memory subsets did. Clonotypes shared by all four sorted-subset donors showed higher generation probabilities than non-shared clonotypes. Based on pairwise subsampling, the degree of clonotype sharing among donors was expected to be affected by sequencing depth. Because the study included a small number of donors, the genetic and exposure-history diversity represented was limited. Only blood was sampled, and tissue TCR repertoires likely differ from those in blood. Sharing across a handful of donors was observed for approximately 4.6% of naive CD4, about 3.2% of naive CD8, 2% to 2.5% of memory CD4, and around 0.42% of memory CD8 clonotypes.

V is trimmed back by 6 bases and J by 2 bases, and the junction contains 6 bases that no gene match accounts for. The germline V gene supplies CDR1 SNHLY and CDR2 FYNNEI. The CDR3 goes from the cysteine to the phenylalanine over 15 residues. The retained sequence is limited to the CDR3, 45 bases, with the frame set at the first base. The donors were healthy, HIV-negative adults who had no recently reported acute infections or vaccinations. Only Caucasian adults living in Nashville, Tennessee, USA were represented among the donors. CD4+ T cells were enriched by magnetic negative selection; naive cells were then positively selected on CD45RA, and the negative fraction formed the memory subset. After blood collection by leukapheresis, PBMCs were isolated using Ficoll-Histopaque density gradient centrifugation and then cryopreserved in the vapor phase of liquid nitrogen. Analytical flow cytometry was used to check the purity and quantity of every magnetically sorted T cell population. Genomic DNA was isolated from each sorted fraction and quantified by UV absorbance on a Nanodrop 2000c.

Using the deep immunoSEQ assay, TCR CDR3 regions were amplified from genomic DNA by multiplex PCR. Extracted genomic DNA from each cell subset was spread evenly across all wells of several immunoSEQ 96-well plates, with each plate serving as a replicate. Each replicate PCR for sorted subsets received about 220 ng genomic DNA, equal to 28,000 or so T cell genomes. Purified libraries were quantified with a Qubit 3.0 fluorometer, sized on a Bioanalyzer 2100, and re-quantified with the KAPA Library Quantification kit. Every immunoSEQ 96-well plate was sequenced on a separate single-read 150-cycle Illumina NextSeq 550 flow cell. The study's own analysis went as follows. Because the immunoSEQ output held only junctional sequences and lacked quality scores, the filtering could not match the filtering applied to full-length reads. Sequences were annotated with PyIR, a Python wrapper for IgBLAST v1.9, using IMGT germline references to assign V/J genes and CDR3. Reads were filtered out if the reads had weak V/J assignments (E-value above 1e-6), no CDR3, stop codons, out-of-frame junctions, or ambiguous translated residues. V3J clonotypes were defined as sequences sharing the same inferred V gene, J gene, and CDR3 amino acid sequence. Percentage overlap between repertoires was computed as shared unique clonotypes divided by the size of the smaller repertoire. Repertoire richness was assessed with RTK rarefaction, the Chao1 estimator, and Recon v2.1 estimates of unobserved clonotypes. OLGA was used to compute generation probabilities for all TCRbeta clonotypes that the gDNA method yielded from four donors. TCRdb mirrors the immuneACCESS table, restricted to in-frame sequences. Some clones are absent from its copies; in checked studies, under half trace to an unresolved V gene, and the reason for the others is unknown. That table supplies the V and J calls and clone size; D and trimming were determined from the DNA. The sample profile shows roughly 1 million clones; approximately 68% of them were found once. The top ten clones comprise over 1.3% of the sample.

Of note for this clone: Its antigen is still unknown. Qualities for individual bases were not recorded, and no much larger clone is one base off.

The rearranged segments are TRBV2 and TRBJ2-7; 11 central bases correspond to TRBD2. Sequencing used memory CD4+ T cells sorted from blood. This sample's cell subset or site label indicates: CD45RA-negative fraction. The receptor was derived from a young man in good health. The CDR3 region reads CASSILAGGPYEQYF. The DNA reads TGTGCCAGCAGCATCCTAGCGGGGGGACCCTACGAGCAGTACTTC.